This T cell receptor (beta chain) was found in a study of T cell responses to AZD1222 COVID-19 vaccine. TCRdb's copy holds only in-frame clones and misses some; the assay was immunoSEQ multiplex PCR. The sample records 70,000 to 90,000 clones, approximately 78% being singletons. Whole-study findings and limits: The study found Spike-specific TCR breadth and depth rose after two AZD1222 doses. The sample set comprised mostly white British donors with more females, and clonal diversity was possibly underestimated. At 160-218 and 743-854, vaccine-associated CD4 TCRs were dominant, and they spanned spike.

Remarks on this clone: The antigen is unknown.

Trimming removed 5 bases from V and 6 bases from J; junction bases left unmatched: 4. CDR1 MDHEN and CDR2 SYDVKM come from the germline V gene. This CDR3 has 15 amino acids. The starting material was peripheral blood, obtained on day 0 of AZD1222 vaccination. The chain employs TRBV28 and TRBJ2-2, with 12 bases lining up with TRBD2. This TCR was sampled from an adult in good health. CDR3 residues: CASSPPSGRAGELFF. The CDR3 DNA reads as TGTGCCAGCAGTCCCCCTAGCGGGAGGGCCGGGGAGCTGTTTTTT.